Below are 32 T cell receptor beta chains sequenced from a single sample in a study of Graves' ophthalmopathy and Graves' hyperthyroidism. Researchers took RNA transcripts and amplified TCR beta CDR3 regions from them. HTBI-primed RT-PCR formed the first round, and a multiplex PCR formed the second. A single record per CDR3 protein comes from TCRdb applying MiXCR to the multiplex PCR reads. The sample yields about 740,000 distinct CDR3 sequences, 35% to 50% seen once. What was sequenced was peripheral blood. These receptors were obtained from an adult man with Graves' ophthalmopathy.

This clonotype was detected only a few times. V is TRBV7-9 and J is TRBJ2-6; a possible D gene is TRBD2 (5 bases). The CDR3 covers 17 residues. Trimming stripped 6 bases from V and 0 bases from J, with 15 bases between. Germline V gives CDR1 SEHNR, CDR2 FQNEAQ (reference sequence). The CDR3: CASSFREGSSGANVLTF. The CDR3 DNA reads as TGTGCCAGCAGTTTTAGAGAGGGCTCCTCTGGGGCCAACGTCCTGACTTTC.

This clonotype has a count of ten or more. This rearrangement joins TRBV19 to TRBJ2-7, with D hard to call. V lost 1 base and J 5 bases, leaving 12 bases between the germline ends. The CDR3 covers 14 residues. Germline V gene sequence: CDR1 LNHDA, CDR2 SQIVND (reference sequence). The CDR3, as DNA: TGTGCCAGTAGTATAGCCGGACGAGCCAACGAGCAGTACTTC. This translates into CASSIAGRANEQYF.

This clonotype was found many times. J is TRBJ1-2 and V is TRBV9; D ambiguous. Germline V gives CDR1 SGDLS, CDR2 YYNGEE. The CDR3 covers 14 residues. Trimming removed 0 bases at V and 5 bases at J, with 11 bases between. CDR3 coding DNA: TGTGCCAGCAGCGTAGGAGGGCCGACATATGGCTACACCTTC. Protein sequence: CASSVGGPTYGYTF.

This clonotype was detected only a few times. The V call is TRBV14, the J call TRBJ2-5, with D uncertain. In germline, CDR1 is SGHDN, CDR2 FVKESK. V shed 4 bases and J shed 6 bases, with 15 bases lying between them. The CDR3 runs to 14 residues. CDR3 sequence: CASSLGSQLKTQYF. DNA of the CDR3: TGTGCCAGCAGCCTCGGGTCCCAGTTGAAGACCCAGTACTTC.

V usage is TRBV7-6 and J usage is TRBJ2-5, with 7 bases lining up with TRBD1. The CDR3 sequence is 16 residues long. CDR1 SGHVS and CDR2 FNYEAQ come from the germline V gene. Unmatched junction bases numbered 6, after V lost 0 bases and J lost 2 bases. The CDR3: CASSLAAQGYQETQYF. Written as DNA, the CDR3 is TGTGCCAGCAGCTTAGCGGCACAGGGGTATCAAGAGACCCAGTACTTC. The variable domain in full, with the rest retrieved from reference TRBV7-6 and TRBJ2-5, is GAGVSQSPRYKVTKRGQDVALRCDPISGHVSLYWYRQALGQGPEFLTYFNYEAQQDKSGLPNDRFSAERPEGSISTLTIQRTEQRDSAMYRCASSLAAQGYQETQYFGPGTRLLVL.

Details on this clonotype: A junction boundary mismatches the germline segment, possibly from a read error. The chain couples TRBV20-1 to TRBJ2-7; TRBD1 is a possible D gene (6 bases). The CDR3 is 13 amino acids. CDR1 and CDR2 (germline): DFQATT, SNEGSKA (reference sequence). The CDR3 sequence is CSAEMGHSYGQYF. CDR3 DNA: TGCAGTGCAGAAATGGGACATTCCTACGGGCAGTACTTC.

The genes are TRBV10-2 and TRBJ2-7; possibly TRBD1 for D (5 bases). With 7 bases removed from V and 6 bases from J, the gap between germline ends came to 16 bases. The CDR3 consists of 13 residues. CDR1 WSHSY and CDR2 SAAADI come from the germline V gene. The CDR3 DNA reads TGCGCCAGCATGGGCAGGGCGCTGGCCGAGCAGTACTTC. Translation: CASMGRALAEQYF.

The J gene is TRBJ1-5, the V gene TRBV24-1, with 11 bases aligning to TRBD1. The CDR3 has 16 amino acids. Germline assignment: CDR1 KGHDR and CDR2 SFDVKD. J gave up 7 bases and V 4 bases, and 8 bases lay outside the gene matches. CDR3 nucleotides: TGTGCCACCAGTGACTCAGGGACAGGGGGTTTGCAGCCCCAGCATTTT. It codes for CATSDSGTGGLQPQHF.

J is TRBJ1-6 and V is TRBV14; 11 bases line up with TRBD1. This CDR3 spans 19 amino acids. J lost 0 bases, V lost 4 bases, and 8 bases had no gene match. The germline gives CDR1 SGHDN, CDR2 FVKESK. The CDR3 loop is CASSLRTGGIFSYNSPLHF. The CDR3 nucleotides are TGTGCCAGCAGCCTTCGGACAGGGGGCATTTTCTCCTATAATTCACCCCTCCACTTT.

This clonotype was seen repeatedly, ten times or more. This sequence joins TRBV6-5 and TRBJ1-1; perhaps TRBD1 as D (6 bases). Trimming cost V 0 bases and J 4 bases, with 12 bases left between them. CDR1 is MNHEY, CDR2 SVGAGI, per germline. CDR3 length equals 15 residues. The CDR3 spells CASSYSQGRATEAFF. The CDR3 nucleotides read TGTGCCAGCAGTTACTCCCAGGGGAGGGCCACTGAAGCTTTCTTT.

The genes are TRBV9 and TRBJ1-1; a weak D match, TRBD1 (6 bases). V was pared by 4 bases and J by 11 bases, with 15 bases between. The germline V gene encodes CDR1 SGDLS and CDR2 YYNGEE. The length of the CDR3 is 12 residues. This CDR3 reads CASSQNRVSAFF. CDR3 DNA sequence: TGTGCCAGCAGCCAGAACAGGGTTTCGGCTTTCTTT.

This clonotype showed up just a few times. CDR3 coding DNA: TGCAGTGCTAGCCCAGGAACCCACGAGCAGTACTTC. It encodes CSASPGTHEQYF. The chain uses TRBV20-1 and TRBJ2-7; D is undetermined. In germline, CDR1 is DFQATT, CDR2 SNEGSKA (reference sequence). The length of the CDR3 is 12 residues. With 3 bases removed from V and 5 bases from J, the gap between germline ends came to 11 bases.

V usage is TRBV29-1 and J usage is TRBJ2-2, with no clear D. Germline lookup yields CDR1 SQVTM and CDR2 ANQGSEA. This CDR3 contains 13 residues. V was shortened by 2 bases and J by 1 base, with 5 bases between the two germline ends. CDR3 residues: CSVEKGNTGELFF. DNA of the CDR3: TGCAGCGTTGAAAAGGGGAACACCGGGGAGCTGTTTTTT.

This rearrangement joins TRBV2 to TRBJ2-3; 9 nucleotides align to TRBD2. This CDR3 comprises 16 residues. Losses at the gene ends were 6 bases for V and 6 bases for J; bases not matched to a gene: 13. Germline loops: CDR1 SNHLY, CDR2 FYNNEI. The CDR3 protein is CASRGLALIFGDTQYF. Here the CDR3 DNA reads TGTGCCAGCAGGGGACTAGCTCTTATATTCGGCGATACGCAGTATTTT.

This clonotype was picked up many times. The V call is TRBV7-8, the J call TRBJ1-6; a weak D match, TRBD1 (6 bases). Trimming cost V 5 bases and J 5 bases, with 22 bases left between them. Germline CDR1 reads SGHVS; CDR2 reads FQNEAQ. CDR3 length: 18 amino acids. CDR3 DNA: TGTGCCAGCAGCCTAGGGGGGTGGGGGGATGTGGATAATTCACCCCTCCACTTT. Protein sequence: CASSLGGWGDVDNSPLHF. Complete variable domain (other parts from reference TRBV7-8 and TRBJ1-6): GAGVSQSPRYKVAKRGQDVALRCDPISGHVSLFWYQQALGQGPEFLTYFQNEAQLDKSGLPSDRFFAERPEGSVSTLKIQRTQQEDSAVYLCASSLGGWGDVDNSPLHFGNGTRLTVT.

This chain connects TRBV13 to TRBJ1-6; D perhaps matches TRBD1 (5 bases). Germline CDR1 is PRHDT and CDR2 is FYEKMQ (reference sequence). There are 16 residues in the CDR3. The V end was cut by 5 bases, the J end by 9 bases, with 20 bases between. The CDR3 DNA is TGTGCCAGCAGCCAAGGAACCGGGGCCGGCGGTTCACCCCTCCACTTT. Amino acid sequence: CASSQGTGAGGSPLHF.

The chain has TRBV25-1 and TRBJ2-7; TRBD2 aligns across 11 bases. The J segment lost 3 bases and the V segment lost 6 bases, leaving 7 bases of the junction unmatched. The CDR3 is 15 amino acids. Germline assignment: CDR1 MGHDK and CDR2 SYGVNS. CDR3: CASSIGTSGLYEQYF. The DNA for the CDR3 is TGTGCCAGCAGCATCGGGACTAGCGGACTCTACGAGCAGTACTTC.

This clonotype was recorded many times. The gene calls are TRBV7-2 and TRBJ1-1, with 8 nucleotides matching TRBD1. CDR1 is SGHTA and CDR2 is FQGNSA in the germline V gene. The CDR3 extends over 13 amino acids. V lost 3 bases, J lost 5 bases, and 2 bases stayed unmatched. The CDR3, as DNA: TGTGCCAGCAGCTTCTACAGGGGGACTGAAGCTTTCTTT. Translating gives CASSFYRGTEAFF.

The table lists this clonotype with a few counts. The chain uses TRBV19 and TRBJ2-2; D ambiguous. Germline V gene data show CDR1 as LNHDA and CDR2 as SQIVND (reference sequence). Trimming took 3 bases from V and 5 from J, leaving 10 bases between them. The CDR3 loop spans 14 amino acids. The CDR3 here is CASSIYLLTGELFF. The CDR3 region has the DNA TGTGCCAGTAGTATTTATCTCCTGACCGGGGAGCTGTTTTTT.

This clonotype was detected a few times. J is TRBJ2-5 and V is TRBV5-4; 10 bases map to TRBD1. The CDR3 sequence is 14 residues long. The germline gives CDR1 SGHNT, CDR2 YYREEE (reference sequence). The ends lost 4 bases at V and 5 bases at J; junction bases unmatched: 5. The CDR3 sequence: CASSKTGGEETQYF. CDR3 nucleotides: TGTGCCAGCAGCAAGACAGGGGGCGAGGAGACCCAGTACTTC.

This clonotype appeared a few times. V and J are TRBV7-3 and TRBJ1-1; D is ambiguous. With 2 bases removed from V and 3 bases from J, the gap between germline ends came to 13 bases. This CDR3 region has 15 residues. Germline V gene data show CDR1 as SGHTA and CDR2 as FQGTGA. The CDR3, as DNA: TGTGCCAGCAGCTTATCACCGGTTGGCGACACTGAAGCTTTCTTT. This sequence encodes CASSLSPVGDTEAFF.

V usage is TRBV27 and J usage is TRBJ2-7; 8 bases are a match to TRBD1. J gave up 4 bases and V 6 bases, and 5 bases lay outside the gene matches. Per germline, CDR1 MNHEY and CDR2 SMNVEV (reference sequence). This CDR3 is built from 13 residues. CDR3 nucleotide sequence: TGTGCCAGCAGACCAGGACAGGGATACGAGCAGTACTTC. Residues: CASRPGQGYEQYF.

In its sample, this clonotype was seen a few times. The rearrangement joins TRBV10-3 to TRBJ2-7, with a possible D match to TRBD2 (5 bases). Germline V gene sequence: CDR1 ENHRY, CDR2 SYGVKD. This CDR3 has 14 amino acids. The V end lost 8 bases, the J end lost 4 bases, and 18 bases lay between the germline ends. This chain's CDR3 is CAIATEGRGYEQYF. The CDR3 nucleotides read TGTGCCATCGCCACCGAGGGCCGGGGTTACGAGCAGTACTTC.

Note on this clonotype: This may be a read error: a much more frequent sequence differs by one nucleotide. The chain has TRBV7-3 and TRBJ1-6, with 8 bases lining up with TRBD1. This CDR3 contains 13 residues. Germline V gene data show CDR1 as SGHTA and CDR2 as FQGTGA. The CDR3 coding sequence is TGTGCCAACATGACAGGGGCTAATTCACTCCTCCACTTT. Protein sequence: CANMTGANSLLHF.

The V call is TRBV24-1, the J call TRBJ1-5; possible D gene TRBD1, 5 bases. The V and J ends lost 11 bases and 4 bases respectively, with 20 bases between them. CDR3 length: 15 residues. The germline V gene encodes CDR1 KGHDR and CDR2 SFDVKD. CDR3 residues: CASSPSRTRNQPQHF. In DNA, the CDR3 is TGTGCCAGCTCACCATCCAGGACACGAAATCAGCCCCAGCATTTT.

The V gene is TRBV7-2, the J gene TRBJ2-2; weak D call: TRBD1 (7 bases). This CDR3 is built from 15 residues. The germline gives CDR1 SGHTA, CDR2 FQGNSA. The V and J ends lost 6 bases and 3 bases respectively, with 14 bases between them. The CDR3 DNA reads TGTGCCAGCAGTAGGAGGGGGCAGGACACCGGGGAGCTGTTTTTT. Encoded protein: CASSRRGQDTGELFF.

This clonotype was observed a few times. The chain combines TRBV7-9 with TRBJ1-4; maybe TRBD1 (5 bases). V lost 6 bases, J lost 4 bases, and 12 bases lay in between. The germline V gene encodes CDR1 SEHNR and CDR2 FQNEAQ (reference sequence). CDR3 size: 14 residues. CDR3 sequence: CASSWWGLNEKLFF. DNA of the CDR3: TGTGCCAGCAGTTGGTGGGGCCTTAATGAAAAACTGTTTTTT.

In the case of this clonotype: As the CDR3 is not closed by the conserved phenylalanine or tryptophan, this likely results from a read error. The limits of the CDR3 on the DNA are not certain, so only TCRdb's listed CDR3 is given. This rearrangement joins TRBV25-1 to TRBJ2-7; TRBD2 is the table's D call, not checked against the DNA. Per the germline V gene, CDR1 is MGHDK and CDR2 is SYGVNS. The CDR3 length is 9 residues, termini included. The CDR3 loop is CASSLVSAG.

The rearrangement links TRBV9 to TRBJ2-7; TRBD1 aligns across 10 bases. Germline lookup yields CDR1 SGDLS and CDR2 YYNGEE. J was trimmed by 5 bases and V by 4 bases; bases with no gene match: 6. The CDR3 sequence is 14 residues long. CDR3 in DNA: TGTGCCAGCAGCCACGGGGACAGGGGCGACGAGCAGTACTTC. It codes for CASSHGDRGDEQYF.

This chain joins TRBV7-9 and TRBJ2-7; 8 nucleotides agree with TRBD1. Trimming took 5 bases from V and 1 from J; bases not matched to a gene: 7. There are 15 residues in the CDR3. Looked up from germline, CDR1 is SEHNR and CDR2 is FQNEAQ (reference sequence). The CDR3 coding sequence is TGTGCCAGCAGCCTCGACAGGGGTCTTTCCTACGAGCAGTACTTC. Translated, it gives CASSLDRGLSYEQYF.

The sample holds one count of this clonotype. The chain uses TRBV6-5 and TRBJ1-5; D unclear. This CDR3 comprises 11 residues. Looked up from germline, CDR1 is MNHEY and CDR2 is SVGAGI. The germline V and J ends were trimmed by 6 bases and 11 bases, with 11 bases remaining between them. This chain's CDR3 is CASRRGETQHF. The CDR3 DNA follows: TGTGCCAGCAGGCGAGGAGAGACCCAGCATTTT.

This clonotype appeared a single time. J is TRBJ2-3 and V is TRBV4-1; no clear D. Germline V gene sequence: CDR1 MGHRA, CDR2 YSYEKL. This CDR3 has 14 residues. The V end lost 0 bases, the J end lost 5 bases, and 9 bases lay between the germline ends. CDR3 nucleotides: TGCGCCAGCAGCCAAGAGGGCCCACTAGATACGCAGTATTTT. This encodes CASSQEGPLDTQYF.